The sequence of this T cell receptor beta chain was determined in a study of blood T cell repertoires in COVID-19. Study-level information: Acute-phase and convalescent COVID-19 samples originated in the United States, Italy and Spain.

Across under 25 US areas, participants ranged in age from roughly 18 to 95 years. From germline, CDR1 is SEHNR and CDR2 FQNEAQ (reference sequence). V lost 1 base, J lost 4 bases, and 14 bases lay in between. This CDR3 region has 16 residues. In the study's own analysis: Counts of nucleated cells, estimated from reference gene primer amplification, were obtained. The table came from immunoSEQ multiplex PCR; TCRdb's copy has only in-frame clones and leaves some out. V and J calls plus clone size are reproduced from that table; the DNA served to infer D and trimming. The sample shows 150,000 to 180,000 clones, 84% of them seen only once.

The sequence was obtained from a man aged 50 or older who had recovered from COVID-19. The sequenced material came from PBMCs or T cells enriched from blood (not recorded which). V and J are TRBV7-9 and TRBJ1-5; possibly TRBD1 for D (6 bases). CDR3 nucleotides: TGTGCCAGCAGCTTAGAGCAGGGGCTCGGAAATCAGCCCCAGCATTTT. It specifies CASSLEQGLGNQPQHF. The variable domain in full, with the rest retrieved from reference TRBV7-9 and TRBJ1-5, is DTGVSQNPRHKITKRGQNVTFRCDPISEHNRLYWYRQTLGQGPEFLTYFQNEAQLEKSRLLSDRFSAERPKGSFSTLEIQRTEQGDSAMYLCASSLEQGLGNQPQHFGDGTRLSIL.